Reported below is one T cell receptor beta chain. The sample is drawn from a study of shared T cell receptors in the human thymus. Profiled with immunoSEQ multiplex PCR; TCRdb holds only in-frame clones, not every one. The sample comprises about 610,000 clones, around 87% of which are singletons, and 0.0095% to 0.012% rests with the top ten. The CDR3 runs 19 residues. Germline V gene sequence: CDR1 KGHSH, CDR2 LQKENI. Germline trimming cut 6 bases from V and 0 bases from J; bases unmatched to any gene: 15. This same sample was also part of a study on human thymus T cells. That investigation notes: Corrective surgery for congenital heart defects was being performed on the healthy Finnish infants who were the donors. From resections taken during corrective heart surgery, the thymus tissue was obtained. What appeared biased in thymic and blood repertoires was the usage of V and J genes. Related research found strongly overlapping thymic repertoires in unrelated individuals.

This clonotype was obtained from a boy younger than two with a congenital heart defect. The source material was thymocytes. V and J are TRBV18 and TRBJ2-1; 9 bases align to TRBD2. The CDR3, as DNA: TGTGCCAGCTCCCTAGGGTTAGCGGGAGCCGTGAGCTCCTACAATGAGCAGTTCTTC. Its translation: CASSLGLAGAVSSYNEQFF. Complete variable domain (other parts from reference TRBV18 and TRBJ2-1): NAGVMQNPRHLVRRRGQEARLRCSPMKGHSHVYWYRQLPEEGLKFMVYLQKENIIDESGMPKERFSAEFPKEGPSILRIQQVVRGDSAAYFCASSLGLAGAVSSYNEQFFGPGTRLTVL.